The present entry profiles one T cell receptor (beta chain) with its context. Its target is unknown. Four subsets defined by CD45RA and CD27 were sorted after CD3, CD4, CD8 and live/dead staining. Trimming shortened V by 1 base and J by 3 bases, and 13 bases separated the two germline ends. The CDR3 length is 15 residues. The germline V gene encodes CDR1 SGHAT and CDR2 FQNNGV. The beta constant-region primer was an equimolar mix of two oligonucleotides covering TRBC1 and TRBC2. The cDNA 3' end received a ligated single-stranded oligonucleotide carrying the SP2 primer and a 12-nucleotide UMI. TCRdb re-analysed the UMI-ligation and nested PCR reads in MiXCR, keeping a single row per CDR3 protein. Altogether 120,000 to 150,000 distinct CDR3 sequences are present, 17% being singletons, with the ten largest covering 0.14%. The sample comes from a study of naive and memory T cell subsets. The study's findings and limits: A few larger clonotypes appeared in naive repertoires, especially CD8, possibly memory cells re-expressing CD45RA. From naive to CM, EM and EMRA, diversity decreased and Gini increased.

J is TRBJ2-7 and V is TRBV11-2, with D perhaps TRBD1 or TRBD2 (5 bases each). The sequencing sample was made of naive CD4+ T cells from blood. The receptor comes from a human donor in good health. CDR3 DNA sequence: TGTGCCAGCAGCTTAGCTCAGGGAGCTCTCTACGAGCAGTACTTC. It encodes CASSLAQGALYEQYF.